This T cell receptor (beta chain) stems from a study of T cells after yellow fever vaccination. Study overall: In the case of low-cell-number fractions, SMART-Seq v4 Ultra Low Input was used for preparation. Whole-study findings and limits: Clonotype sharing between CD4 and CD8 compartments was small. After the booster, around 95% of CD4 and 88% of CD8 primary-response clones were re-detected.

This clonotype was observed a few times. Antigen specificity is unknown. Generation of TCR cDNA used 5'RACE template switching (which added a universal primer site and UMIs). TCRdb passed the 5' RACE reads through MiXCR, listing each CDR3 protein once. The top ten clones hold around 23% of a sample with about 350,000 distinct CDR3 sequences, roughly 4% of them seen once. The source was PBMCs, collected 5 days after the yellow fever booster vaccination. This TCR derives from a man younger than 35 who received the YFV17D yellow fever vaccine.

The CDR3 coding sequence is TGCAGCTCCGCAGGGACCGCTGGTACGCAGTATTTT. It is translated as CSSAGTAGTQYF. The chain uses TRBV29-1 and TRBJ2-3; either TRBD1 or TRBD2 may fit D (5 bases each). The CDR3 spans 12 residues. V was shortened by 8 bases and J by 8 bases, with 17 bases between the two germline ends. The germline gives CDR1 SQVTM, CDR2 ANQGSEA.